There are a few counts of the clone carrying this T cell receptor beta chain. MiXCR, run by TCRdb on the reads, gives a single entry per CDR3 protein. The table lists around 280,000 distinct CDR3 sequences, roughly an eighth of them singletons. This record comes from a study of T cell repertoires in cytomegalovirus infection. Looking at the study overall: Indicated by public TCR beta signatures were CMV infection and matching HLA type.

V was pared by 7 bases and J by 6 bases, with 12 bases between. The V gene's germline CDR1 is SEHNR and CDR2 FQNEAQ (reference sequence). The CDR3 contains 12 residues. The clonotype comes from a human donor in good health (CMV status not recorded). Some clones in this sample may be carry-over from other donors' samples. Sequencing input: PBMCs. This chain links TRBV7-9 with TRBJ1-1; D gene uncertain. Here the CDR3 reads CASIISGAEAFF. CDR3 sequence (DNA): TGTGCCAGCATTATTTCCGGGGCTGAAGCTTTCTTT.